A selection of T cell receptor beta chains follows, all from one sample in a study of regulatory T cells in long-lasting Graves disease. MiXCR, applied by TCRdb to the multiplex PCR reads, yields one record per CDR3 protein. Of hundreds of thousands of distinct CDR3 sequences detected, over 15% appear once; the ten largest clones hold roughly 27%. This same sample was also part of a study on T cells in Graves' hyperthyroidism and ophthalmopathy.

This material consisted of peripheral blood mononuclear cells (PBMCs), taken at new diagnosis, from a patient treated with antithyroid drugs. These receptors came from a man aged 35 to 55 with Graves disease. The CDR3 runs from the conserved cysteine through the conserved F or W. D genes are given only for firm matches. Size is omitted from some rows. Given values are once, few, many or a class for expanded clones.

cdr3_nt	cdr3_aa	v_call	j_call	d_call	clone_size
TGCGCCAGCAGCAAGGGGGGAGGGTCCTACGAGCAGTACTTC	CASSKGGGSYEQYF	TRBV5-1	TRBJ2-7	.	many
TGCGCCAGCAGCCAAGTTAGCGGGGGGCAAGAGACCCAGTACTTC	CASSQVSGGQETQYF	TRBV4-3	TRBJ2-5	TRBD2	few
TGTGCCAGCAGCGTAACTAGCTGGTTATACGAGCAGTACTTC	CASSVTSWLYEQYF	TRBV7-2	TRBJ2-7	.	many
TGTGCCACCAGCAGAGATCCGGACAGGAACACTGAAGCTTTCTTT	CATSRDPDRNTEAFF	TRBV15	TRBJ1-1	.	.
TGTGCCAGCAGCTATATCCAGGGTGACTATGGCTACACCTTC	CASSYIQGDYGYTF	TRBV7-2	TRBJ1-2	.	.
TGCGCCAGCAGCTTGGTCTTCAGGGGGAGGTCCACTGAAGCTTTCTTT	CASSLVFRGRSTEAFF	TRBV5-1	TRBJ1-1	TRBD1	many
TGCGCCAGCAGCCTCCTAATAGTCGGGAGGGCGGTGGCTTTCTTT	CASSLLIVGRAVAFF	TRBV4-1	TRBJ1-1	.	few
TGTGCCAGCAGCGGACAGGGAGGATCTAACTATGGCTACACCTTC	CASSGQGGSNYGYTF	TRBV7-6	TRBJ1-2	TRBD1	many
TGCGCCAGCAGCCAAGTTGGGGGCGCGGATTCACCCCTCCACTTT	CASSQVGGADSPLHF	TRBV4-3	TRBJ1-6	.	many
TGCAGCGCCCGACTAGCGGGGTCGGAGACCCAGTACTTC	CSARLAGSETQYF	TRBV29-1	TRBJ2-5	TRBD2	many
TGCAGCGTGGGACGGGACAGGGGGCTGTACTTC	CSVGRDRGLYF	TRBV29-1	TRBJ2-7	TRBD1	many
TGTGCCAGTAGTGGGCGGGTAGGAGGATCCTTATTAACCGGGGAGCTGTTTTTT	CASSGRVGGSLLTGELFF	TRBV19	TRBJ2-2	.	.
TGTGCCAGCAGCTCAGAGGGGGGGGCTCGGGATAGCAATCAGCCCCAGCATTTT	CASSSEGGARDSNQPQHF	TRBV11-2	TRBJ1-5	.	many
TGCGCCAGCAGCTTGGCTACAGGAGGCAGACAAGAGACCCAGTACTTC	CASSLATGGRQETQYF	TRBV5-1	TRBJ2-5	.	many
TGTGCCAGCAGCCAAGATCTGGCGGGGGGCCTTCCCGGAGAGACCCAGTACTTC	CASSQDLAGGLPGETQYF	TRBV3-1	TRBJ2-5	TRBD2	.
TGCAGTGCTAGAGTGCAGGGCGAGGACCAAGAGACCCAGTACTTC	CSARVQGEDQETQYF	TRBV20-1	TRBJ2-5	.	many
TGTGCCAGCACCCACCCCCCGGGACAGGGGGGTACCGGGGAGCTGTTTTTT	CASTHPPGQGGTGELFF	TRBV28	TRBJ2-2	TRBD1	.
TGTGCCAGCAGTTACCGGGACAGGGGAGGTTCACCCCTCCACTTT	CASSYRDRGGSPLHF	TRBV6-5	TRBJ1-6	TRBD1	few
TGTGCCAGCAGCTCCGACAGGGGGCCCCACTACGAGCAGTACTTC	CASSSDRGPHYEQYF	TRBV7-9	TRBJ2-7	TRBD1	many
TGCGCCAGCAGCCAGCCAGTCATGAACACTGAAGCTTTCTTT	CASSQPVMNTEAFF	TRBV4-1	TRBJ1-1	.	.
TGCAGTGTTCTAGACCAGGGGTTCCAAGAGACCCAGTACTTC	CSVLDQGFQETQYF	TRBV20-1	TRBJ2-5	.	many
TGTGCCAGCAGTTTACCGGGACAGGCAGATACGCAGTATTTT	CASSLPGQADTQYF	TRBV28	TRBJ2-3	TRBD1	many
TGTGCCAGTATTTCTAGGTACCCTGGGGGCAGCGAGACCCAGTACTTC	CASISRYPGGSETQYF	TRBV28	TRBJ2-5	.	many
TGTGCCAGCAGCCACTTTCCGGGGTCTAGCCGCGGGGAGCTGTTTTTT	CASSHFPGSSRGELFF	TRBV6-1	TRBJ2-2	.	.
TGTGCCAGCGGGGGCCGGAGGGGTTGGACTGAAGCTTTCTTT	CASGGRRGWTEAFF	TRBV12-3/TRBV12-4	TRBJ1-1	.	many
TGCAGTGCTAGAGATCTAAGCAGGGGGTTCTATCAGCCCCAGCATTTT	CSARDLSRGFYQPQHF	TRBV20-1	TRBJ1-5	TRBD1	.
TGTGCCAGCAGCCGGGTCAGGGGAAATTCACCCCTCCACTTT	CASSRVRGNSPLHF	TRBV3-1	TRBJ1-6	.	few
TGTGCCAGCTCACCAACTGTCAGGGCGTTGAACACTGAAGCTTTCTTT	CASSPTVRALNTEAFF	TRBV18	TRBJ1-1	.	many
TGTGCCAGCAGCTACAGGGGTCAAAACATTCAGTACTTC	CASSYRGQNIQYF	TRBV7-2	TRBJ2-4	TRBD1	many
TGTGCCAGCAGCTTCGGGAACCCCTATGGCTACACCTTC	CASSFGNPYGYTF	TRBV5-6	TRBJ1-2	.	many
TGTGCCAGCAGCCAAAGGCTGCAGAATGAAAAACTGTTTTTT	CASSQRLQNEKLFF	TRBV6-1	TRBJ1-4	.	few
TGTGCCAGCAGTCTCAAAGGGGGCGGGGGCATACTCGAGCAGTACTTC	CASSLKGGGGILEQYF	TRBV27	TRBJ2-7	.	many
TGCGCCAGCAGCCAAGAGAGGGGGGGTACAGGGGACCTAGGCAATCAGCCCCAGCATTTT	CASSQERGGTGDLGNQPQHF	TRBV4-3	TRBJ1-5	TRBD1	few
TGTGCCAGCAGTTCGGGTATGTGGGACGCATCCTACGAGCAGTACTTC	CASSSGMWDASYEQYF	TRBV28	TRBJ2-7	.	.
TGCGCCAGCAGCCATCCTGGACAGGGGTTGGATGAGCAGTTCTTC	CASSHPGQGLDEQFF	TRBV4-1	TRBJ2-1	TRBD1	.
TGCGCCAGCAGCTTGGATTTAGCGTGGGGTGAGCAGTTCTTC	CASSLDLAWGEQFF	TRBV5-1	TRBJ2-1	.	many
TGTGCCAGTAGTATAGATCGATATTCAACGCCCTCTGAAGCTTTCTTT	CASSIDRYSTPSEAFF	TRBV19	TRBJ1-1	.	few
TGTGCCAGCTCACCAGAGGCGGGGGGAGATACGCAGTATTTT	CASSPEAGGDTQYF	TRBV18	TRBJ2-3	TRBD2	many
TGTGCCAGCAGCTATAGATACACCGGGGAGCTGTTTTTT	CASSYRYTGELFF	TRBV7-8	TRBJ2-2	.	many
TGTGCCAGCCATCGGACACCATATGGCTACACCTTC	CASHRTPYGYTF	TRBV28	TRBJ1-2	.	many
TGTGCCAGCAGTTACACCAAACCGGGACAGGGGTGGGCAGATACGCAGTATTTT	CASSYTKPGQGWADTQYF	TRBV6-5	TRBJ2-3	TRBD1	many
TGTGCCAGCAGTTACCCGGGACGGCCGAATGGAGATACGCAGTATTTT	CASSYPGRPNGDTQYF	TRBV28	TRBJ2-3	.	many
TGTGCCAGCAGTTTACTAGCGGGGGGGCAAAACGAGCAGTACTTC	CASSLLAGGQNEQYF	TRBV12-3/TRBV12-4	TRBJ2-7	TRBD2	.
TGTGCCAGCAGCCTAACCCTGGTGGGGGTTGAAGCTTTCTTT	CASSLTLVGVEAFF	TRBV3-1	TRBJ1-1	.	many
TGCGCCAGCAGACAGACGGATACCGGGGAGCTGTTTTTT	CASRQTDTGELFF	TRBV5-1	TRBJ2-2	.	few
TGTGCCAGCAGCGGACAGGCACGCTACTCCTACGAGCAGTACTTC	CASSGQARYSYEQYF	TRBV2	TRBJ2-7	TRBD1	many